This T cell receptor beta chain is drawn from a study of blood T cell repertoires in COVID-19. Study overall: Spain, Italy and the United States supplied samples that represented acute and convalescent COVID-19.

Profiled with immunoSEQ multiplex PCR; TCRdb holds only in-frame clones, not every one. Among approximately 170,000 clones listed, approximately 91% were seen once. A word on this clone: The junction and the germline gene differ at one end; a read error may be behind it.

The CDR3 has 14 amino acids. The germline V gene encodes CDR1 LNHDA and CDR2 SQIVND (reference sequence). The sequenced sample was peripheral blood. The receptor's source is a man aged 25 to 40 with acute or convalescent COVID-19. The chain combines TRBV19 with TRBJ1-1, with TRBD1 matching over 10 bases. This CDR3 reads CASSVNPTGGGGHF. In nucleotides, the CDR3 is TGTGCCAGTAGTGTGAACCCGACAGGGGGCGGCGGCCACTTT.